Listed below are T cell receptor beta chains from one sample, sequenced in a study of blood T cell repertoires in COVID-19. The protocol was immunoSEQ multiplex PCR, while the TCRdb copy is restricted to in-frame clones and leaves out a portion. Of some 240,000 clones listed, about four fifths are singletons. The specimen was peripheral blood. The receptors here all came from a woman in her 40s who had recovered from COVID-19. CDR3s include the opening cysteine and the closing phenylalanine or tryptophan. The D gene is left open where the match is weak. Not all rows give a size; the values are once, few, many and, for expanded clones, a class.

j_call v_call clone_size d_call cdr3_nt cdr3_aa
TRBJ1-2 TRBV5-1 . TRBD1 TGCGCCAGCAGCTTGGCCGGGACAGGGCCTCTTGGCTACACCTTC CASSLAGTGPLGYTF
TRBJ2-3 TRBV7-9 once . TGTGCCAGCAGCTTAGCAGCGGCCGCACGATTCACAGATACGCAGTATTTT CASSLAAAARFTDTQYF
TRBJ1-4 TRBV4-1 . TRBD1 TGCGCCAGCAGCCAAACCCCTTCGACAGGGGGAGGGGAAAAACTGTTTTTT CASSQTPSTGGGEKLFF
TRBJ2-7 TRBV7-2 . . TGTGCCAGCAGCTTAGGGGGACATACCACCTACGAGCAGTACTTC CASSLGGHTTYEQYF
TRBJ1-2 TRBV28 . TRBD1 TGTGCCAGCAGTTTCGCTGGACAGGGGGCTGGTGGCTACACCTTC CASSFAGQGAGGYTF
TRBJ2-1 TRBV20-1 . . TGTCGGACTCACGCCTACAATGAGCAGTTCTTC CRTHAYNEQFF
TRBJ2-2 TRBV7-2 . TRBD1 TGTGCCAAACGGACAGGGCCCACCGGGGAGCTGTTTTTT CAKRTGPTGELFF
TRBJ2-3 TRBV7-3 few . TGTGCCAGCAGCTTCGGACTGGGGACGCAGTATTTT CASSFGLGTQYF
TRBJ2-7 TRBV7-9 . TRBD1 TGTGCCAGCAGTAGACAGGGTTCTGACGAGCAGTACTTC CASSRQGSDEQYF
TRBJ1-5 TRBV19 . . TGTGCCAGTAGTACGGCAGGCAGTAATCAGCCCCAGCATTTT CASSTAGSNQPQHF